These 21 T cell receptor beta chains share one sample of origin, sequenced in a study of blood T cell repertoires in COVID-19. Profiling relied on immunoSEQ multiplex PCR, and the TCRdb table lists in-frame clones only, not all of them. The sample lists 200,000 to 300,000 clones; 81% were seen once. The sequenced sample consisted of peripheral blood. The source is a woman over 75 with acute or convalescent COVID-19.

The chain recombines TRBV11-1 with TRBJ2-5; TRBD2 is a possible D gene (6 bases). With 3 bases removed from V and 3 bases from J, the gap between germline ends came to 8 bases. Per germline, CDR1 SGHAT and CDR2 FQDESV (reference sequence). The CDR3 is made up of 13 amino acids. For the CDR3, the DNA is TGTGCCAGCAGCTTCGGAGGGAAAGAGACCCAGTACTTC. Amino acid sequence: CASSFGGKETQYF.

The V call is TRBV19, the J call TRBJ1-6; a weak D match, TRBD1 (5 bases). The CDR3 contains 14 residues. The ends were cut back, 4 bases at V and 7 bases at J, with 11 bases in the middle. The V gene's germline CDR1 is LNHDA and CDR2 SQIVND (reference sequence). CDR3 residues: CASSTTGVNSPLHF. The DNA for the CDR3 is TGTGCCAGTAGTACAACAGGAGTCAATTCACCCCTCCACTTT.

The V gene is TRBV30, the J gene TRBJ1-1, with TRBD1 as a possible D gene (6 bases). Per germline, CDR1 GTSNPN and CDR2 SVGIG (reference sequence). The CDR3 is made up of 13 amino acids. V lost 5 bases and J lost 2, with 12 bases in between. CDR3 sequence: CAWDTGTNTEAFF. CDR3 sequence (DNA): TGTGCCTGGGATACCGGGACAAACACTGAAGCTTTCTTT. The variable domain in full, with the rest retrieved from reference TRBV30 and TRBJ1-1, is SQTIHQWPATLVQPVGSPLSLECTVEGTSNPNLYWYRQAAGRGLQLLFYSVGIGQISSEVPQNLSASRPQDRQFILSSKKLLLSDSGFYLCAWDTGTNTEAFFGQGTRLTVV.

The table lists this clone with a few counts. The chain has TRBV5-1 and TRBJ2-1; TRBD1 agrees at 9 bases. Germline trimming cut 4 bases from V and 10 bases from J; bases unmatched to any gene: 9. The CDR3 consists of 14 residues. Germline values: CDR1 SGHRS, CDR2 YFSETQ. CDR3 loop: CASSLEQGAREQFF. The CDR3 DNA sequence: TGCGCCAGCAGCCTCGAACAGGGGGCTCGAGAGCAGTTCTTC.

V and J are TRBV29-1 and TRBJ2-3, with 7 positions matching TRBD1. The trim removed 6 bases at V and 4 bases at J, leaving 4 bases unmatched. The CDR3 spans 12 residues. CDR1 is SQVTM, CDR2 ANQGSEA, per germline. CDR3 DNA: TGCAGCGTCGCACAGGGGTCAGATACGCAGTATTTT. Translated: CSVAQGSDTQYF.

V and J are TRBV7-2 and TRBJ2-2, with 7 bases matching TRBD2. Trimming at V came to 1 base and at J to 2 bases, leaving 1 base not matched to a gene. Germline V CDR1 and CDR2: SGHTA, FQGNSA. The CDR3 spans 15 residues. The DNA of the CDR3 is TGTGCCAGCAGCTTAGAGGGACTAAACACCGGGGAGCTGTTTTTT. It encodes CASSLEGLNTGELFF.

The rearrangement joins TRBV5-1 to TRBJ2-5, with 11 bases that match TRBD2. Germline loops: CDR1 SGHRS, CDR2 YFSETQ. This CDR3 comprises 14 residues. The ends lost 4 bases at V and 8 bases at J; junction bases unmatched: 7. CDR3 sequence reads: CASSEELAGATQYF. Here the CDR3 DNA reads TGCGCCAGCAGCGAAGAACTAGCGGGGGCAACCCAGTACTTC.

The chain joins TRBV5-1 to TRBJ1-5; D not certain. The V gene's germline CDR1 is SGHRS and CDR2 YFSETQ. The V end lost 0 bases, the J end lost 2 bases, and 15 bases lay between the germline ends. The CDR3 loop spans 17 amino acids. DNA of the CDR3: TGCGCCAGCAGCTTGGGACGGAGAGGTCTTGGCAATCAGCCCCAGCATTTT. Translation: CASSLGRRGLGNQPQHF.

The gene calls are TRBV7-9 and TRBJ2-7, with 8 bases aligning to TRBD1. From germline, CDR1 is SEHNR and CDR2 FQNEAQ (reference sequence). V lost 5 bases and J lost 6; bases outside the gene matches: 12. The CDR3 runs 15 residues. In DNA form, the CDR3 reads TGTGCCAGCAGCAACCCCGGACAGGGCGTCCCCGAGCAGTACTTC. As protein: CASSNPGQGVPEQYF.

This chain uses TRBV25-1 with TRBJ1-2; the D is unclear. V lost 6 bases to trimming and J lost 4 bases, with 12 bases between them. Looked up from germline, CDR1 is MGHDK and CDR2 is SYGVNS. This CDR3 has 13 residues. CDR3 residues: CASSIEGAYGYTF. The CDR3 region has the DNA TGTGCCAGCAGCATAGAGGGAGCCTATGGCTACACCTTC.

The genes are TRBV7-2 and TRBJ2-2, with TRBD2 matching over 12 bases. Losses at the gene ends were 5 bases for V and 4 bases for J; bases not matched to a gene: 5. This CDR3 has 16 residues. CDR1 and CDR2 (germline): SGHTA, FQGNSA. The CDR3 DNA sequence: TGTGCCAGCAGCCCTAGCGGGGGGGCCGTCACCGGGGAGCTGTTTTTT. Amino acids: CASSPSGGAVTGELFF.

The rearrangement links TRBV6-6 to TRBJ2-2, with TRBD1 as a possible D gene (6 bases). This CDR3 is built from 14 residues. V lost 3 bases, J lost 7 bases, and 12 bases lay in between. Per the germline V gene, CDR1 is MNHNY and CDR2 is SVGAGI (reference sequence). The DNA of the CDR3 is TGTGCCAGCAGTTATTGGGGGCAAGGCGGGGAGCTGTTTTTT. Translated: CASSYWGQGGELFF.

The CDR3 DNA reads as TGTGCCAGCAGCCAAGAGGCCCTTCCTTATGAAAAACTGTTTTTT. It is translated as CASSQEALPYEKLFF. This chain links TRBV3-1 (or the pseudogene TRBV3-2) with TRBJ1-4; D call uncertain. There are 15 residues in the CDR3. V was trimmed by 0 bases and J by 6 bases, leaving 11 bases between them. From germline, CDR1 is LGHDT and CDR2 YNNKEL (reference sequence).

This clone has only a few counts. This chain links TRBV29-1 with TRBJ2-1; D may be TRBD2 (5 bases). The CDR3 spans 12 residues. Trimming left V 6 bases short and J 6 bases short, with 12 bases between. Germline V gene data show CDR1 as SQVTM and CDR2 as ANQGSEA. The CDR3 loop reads CSVGRAGNEQFF. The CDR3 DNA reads TGCAGCGTCGGAAGGGCGGGCAATGAGCAGTTCTTC.

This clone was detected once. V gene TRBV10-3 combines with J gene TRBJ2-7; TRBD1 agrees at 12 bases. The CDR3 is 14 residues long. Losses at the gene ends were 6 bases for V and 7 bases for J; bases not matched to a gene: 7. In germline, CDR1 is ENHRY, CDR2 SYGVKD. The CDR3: CAIRTGTGGREQYF. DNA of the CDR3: TGTGCCATCAGGACCGGGACAGGGGGCCGGGAGCAGTACTTC.

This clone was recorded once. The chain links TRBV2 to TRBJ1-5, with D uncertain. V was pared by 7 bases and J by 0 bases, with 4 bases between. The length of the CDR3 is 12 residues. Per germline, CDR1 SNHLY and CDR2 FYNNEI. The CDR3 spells CASKYSNQPQHF. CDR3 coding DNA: TGTGCCAGCAAATATAGCAATCAGCCCCAGCATTTT.

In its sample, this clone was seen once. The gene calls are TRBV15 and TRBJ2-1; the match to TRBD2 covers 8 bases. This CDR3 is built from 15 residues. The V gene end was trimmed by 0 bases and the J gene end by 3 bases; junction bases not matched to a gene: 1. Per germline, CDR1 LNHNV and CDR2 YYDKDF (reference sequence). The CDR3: CATSRESGGYNEQFF. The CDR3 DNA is TGTGCCACCAGCAGAGAGAGCGGGGGCTACAATGAGCAGTTCTTC.

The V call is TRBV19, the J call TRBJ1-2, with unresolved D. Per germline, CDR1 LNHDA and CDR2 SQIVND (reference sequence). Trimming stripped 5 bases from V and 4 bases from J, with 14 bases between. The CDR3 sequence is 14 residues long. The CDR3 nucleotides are TGTGCCAGTAGTGCGCCCGGACGGGGCTATGGCTACACCTTC. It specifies CASSAPGRGYGYTF. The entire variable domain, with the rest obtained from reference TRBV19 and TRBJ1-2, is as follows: DGGITQSPKYLFRKEGQNVTLSCEQNLNHDAMYWYRQDPGQGLRLIYYSQIVNDFQKGDIAEGYSVSREKKESFPLTVTSAQKNPTAFYLCASSAPGRGYGYTFGSGTRLTVV.

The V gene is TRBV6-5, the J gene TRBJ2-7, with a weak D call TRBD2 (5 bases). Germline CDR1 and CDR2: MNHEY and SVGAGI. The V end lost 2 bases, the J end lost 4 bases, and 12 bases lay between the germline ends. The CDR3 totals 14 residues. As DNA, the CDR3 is TGTGCCAGCAGTTACCGCTCCAGAGGGTACGAGCAGTACTTC. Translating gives CASSYRSRGYEQYF.

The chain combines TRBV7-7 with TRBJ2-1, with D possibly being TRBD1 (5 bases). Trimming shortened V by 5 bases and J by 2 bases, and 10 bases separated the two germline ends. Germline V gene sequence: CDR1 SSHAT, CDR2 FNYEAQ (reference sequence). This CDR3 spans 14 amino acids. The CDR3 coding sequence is TGTGCCAGCAGCGCAGTAGGGGCCTACAATGAGCAGTTCTTC. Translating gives CASSAVGAYNEQFF.

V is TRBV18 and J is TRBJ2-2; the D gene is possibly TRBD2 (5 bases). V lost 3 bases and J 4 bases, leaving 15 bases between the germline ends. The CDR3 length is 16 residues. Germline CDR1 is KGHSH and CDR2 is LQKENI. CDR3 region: CASSPFSSGVTGELFF. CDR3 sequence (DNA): TGTGCCAGCTCACCCTTCTCCAGCGGAGTCACCGGGGAGCTGTTTTTT.